This TCR beta chain was captured in a study of blood T cell repertoires in COVID-19. Study in general: Specimens from acute and convalescent COVID-19 originated in the United States, Italy and Spain.

In germline, CDR1 is MDHEN, CDR2 SYDVKM. The CDR3 extends over 19 amino acids. The junction had 7 bases not matched to a gene; V was cut back by 3 bases and J by 0 bases. The count of this clone is one. Using immunoSEQ multiplex PCR, the repertoire was profiled, and TCRdb retains in-frame clones only, with some absent. The sample carries about half a million clones, about 91% recorded once. In Seattle, patients joined the study during active infection and were tracked longitudinally. The source material was peripheral blood. The TCR was taken from a man between 18 and 29 years old with COVID-19, enrolled during active disease. The J gene is TRBJ2-3, the V gene TRBV28, with 15 nucleotides matching TRBD2. For the CDR3, the DNA is TGTGCCAGCAGTTTGGAAGGGACTAGCGGGAGGCCTAGCACAGATACGCAGTATTTT. This encodes CASSLEGTSGRPSTDTQYF.